This T cell receptor (beta chain) was identified in a study of blood T cell repertoires in COVID-19. Overall study context: Researchers got acute and convalescent COVID-19 samples from the United States, Italy and Spain.

The CDR3 runs 15 residues. The V end was cut by 3 bases, the J end by 4 bases, with 16 bases between. Germline V gene lookup returns CDR1 LGHNT and CDR2 FRNRAP. Enrolled through a virtual design, the participants were between 18 and 89 years of age and came from 24 US areas. Clinical history as reported by participants underpinned cohort assignment. Measured with immunoSEQ multiplex PCR; TCRdb has only the in-frame clones, and not every one. The repertoire consists of some 400,000 clones, with roughly nine tenths occurring once and the leading ten covering more than 0.85%. Specimen: PBMCs or T cells enriched from blood (not recorded which). The TCR comes from a woman aged 40 to 50 who had been exposed to COVID-19. V usage is TRBV12-5 and J usage is TRBJ2-7; TRBD1 is a possible D gene (6 bases). CDR3 sequence: CASGFAGDHKYEQYF. The DNA for the CDR3 is TGTGCTAGTGGTTTCGCAGGGGATCACAAGTACGAGCAGTACTTC. The full variable domain, its missing parts supplied by reference TRBV12-5 and TRBJ2-7, is DARVTQTPRHKVTEMGQEVTMRCQPILGHNTVFWYRQTMMQGLELLAYFRNRAPLDDSGMPKDRFSAEMPDATLATLKIQPSEPRDSAVYFCASGFAGDHKYEQYFGPGTRLTVT.